This section outlines one T cell receptor (beta chain) sequence together with its context. J lost 8 bases, V lost 5 bases, and 6 bases had no gene match. CDR3 length equals 13 residues. The data originate from a study of blood T cell repertoires in COVID-19. Study-level information: The origin of the acute and convalescent COVID-19 samples was the United States, Italy and Spain.

Clones were read by immunoSEQ multiplex PCR, and TCRdb kept only the in-frame ones, dropping some. The table has around 200,000 clones, 80% to 90% seen once; the top ten hold around 21%. The chain joins TRBV12-3 or TRBV12-4 to TRBJ1-2; 9 bases agree with TRBD1. This TCR was sampled from a man between 65 and 85 years old with active or convalescent COVID-19. Sequencing input: peripheral blood. The CDR3 protein is CASSRGQGNGYTF. CDR3 DNA: TGTGCCAGCAGTCGGGGACAGGGAAACGGCTACACCTTC.